A single sample is the source of the 6 T cell receptor beta chains below, sequenced in a study of beta chain features in type 1 diabetes. The isolated RNA, all of it, was reverse transcribed, so expressed TCRB transcripts were what got sequenced. Sequencing was performed with immunoSEQ multiplex PCR; in TCRdb, only in-frame clones are kept and a portion is missing. The sample has more than 300,000 clones; 9.5% to 10% are singletons. For these receptors, no antigen is known. Study-level results: Among patients with Type 1 diabetes, TCRB CDR3s were moderately but significantly shorter in every one of the four CD4+ subsets.

The sample taken for sequencing was central memory CD4+ T cells from blood. The origin of the receptors is a man aged 25 to 40 with type 1 diabetes.

V is TRBV6-1 and J is TRBJ2-6; D unclear. From germline, CDR1 is MNHNS and CDR2 SASEGT. The CDR3 sequence is 15 residues long. V was cut by 8 bases and J by 1 base, with 12 bases left in between. The CDR3 region has the DNA TGTGCCAGCCTGGGGAACCCTTCTGGGGCCAACGTCCTGACTTTC. Encoded protein: CASLGNPSGANVLTF.

The V call is TRBV5-1, the J call TRBJ2-3; D perhaps matches TRBD2 (5 bases). Germline CDR1 reads SGHRS; CDR2 reads YFSETQ. This CDR3 comprises 15 residues. The V gene lost 2 bases and the J gene lost 4 bases, with 14 bases spanning the gap. The DNA of the CDR3 is TGCGCCAGCAGCTTAACCGGGAATTGGGCAGATACGCAGTATTTT. The encoded protein is CASSLTGNWADTQYF.

This clone was seen a handful of times. The J gene is TRBJ2-5, the V gene TRBV27, with a tentative D call TRBD2 (5 bases). The DNA end lines up better with TRBJ2-7; the J call may be wrong. Germline CDR1 reads MNHEY; CDR2 reads SMNVEV (reference sequence). This CDR3 is 12 amino acids long. The CDR3 DNA follows: TGTGCCAGCAGTTTAAGGGCGGGCGAGCAGTACTTC. Its protein product is CASSLRAGEQYF.

Remarks on this clone: The identical CDR3 is also encoded by other nucleotide sequences in the sample. The chain recombines TRBV2 with TRBJ1-1; D is undetermined. This CDR3 region has 13 residues. V lost 2 bases and J lost 1, with 5 bases in between. In germline, CDR1 is SNHLY, CDR2 FYNNEI. The CDR3 is CASSEQGNTEAFF. The CDR3 nucleotides are TGTGCCAGCAGTGAACAAGGGAACACTGAAGCTTTCTTT.

This clone has at least ten counts. V gene TRBV9 combines with J gene TRBJ2-6; 7 nucleotides align to TRBD1. Trimming at V came to 6 bases and at J to 0 bases, leaving 9 bases not matched to a gene. Germline CDR1 is SGDLS and CDR2 is YYNGEE. CDR3 length equals 17 residues. The CDR3 spells CASTDYRDSSGANVLTF. The CDR3 DNA reads TGTGCCAGCACCGATTACCGGGACAGCTCTGGGGCCAACGTCCTGACTTTC.

The chain joins TRBV7-2 to TRBJ1-5; 9 nucleotides line up with TRBD1. The CDR3 is 14 amino acids. Trimming took 5 bases from V and 12 from J; bases not matched to a gene: 11. Germline V CDR1 and CDR2: SGHTA, FQGNSA. The CDR3 sequence: CASSMTGGDRLQHF. The CDR3 DNA sequence: TGTGCCAGCAGCATGACAGGGGGGGATCGTCTCCAGCATTTT.